The clone carrying this T cell receptor beta chain has a count of ten or more. Attachment of unique molecular identifiers was made to individual cDNA molecules. TCRdb ran MiXCR on the 5' RACE reads and lists one entry per CDR3 protein. The sample has about 28,000 distinct CDR3 sequences; about 5% are singletons. This CDR3 comprises 14 residues. Germline CDR1 and CDR2: SGHTA and FQGNSA. V lost 1 base, J lost 4 bases, and 11 bases lay in between. This entry is derived from a study of early T cells in non-severe SARS-CoV-2 infection. Study context: Sequencing of unsorted whole blood was done on bulk RNA, leaving chains unpaired.

The sequenced sample was whole blood, obtained at baseline. The chain combines TRBV7-2 with TRBJ2-7, with D possibly TRBD2 on 7 matching bases. The clonotype comes from an adult who was a healthcare worker with PCR-confirmed SARS-CoV-2 infection or an uninfected control (not recorded which). The CDR3 reads CASSLEGGPYEQYF. The CDR3 DNA reads TGTGCCAGCAGCTTAGAGGGGGGGCCGTACGAGCAGTACTTC.